The 8 T cell receptor beta chains presented below share a single source sample, sequenced in a study of blood T cell repertoires in COVID-19. TCRdb keeps only in-frame clones here, not all; method: immunoSEQ multiplex PCR. The sample shows 120,000 to 150,000 clones, 84% of them seen only once. The source material was peripheral blood. These receptors came from a man younger than 45 with COVID-19, enrolled during active disease.

This sequence joins TRBV19 and TRBJ2-1, with 10 bases matching TRBD2. The J segment lost 10 bases and the V segment lost 7 bases, leaving 13 bases of the junction unmatched. Germline lookup yields CDR1 LNHDA and CDR2 SQIVND (reference sequence). CDR3 length: 15 residues. The CDR3 DNA reads as TGTGCCAGTAACAAACTAGCGGGACCCGGAGGGGAGCAGTTCTTC. Its protein is CASNKLAGPGGEQFF.

The chain employs TRBV28 and TRBJ2-5, with a tentative D call TRBD1 (6 bases). Germline loops: CDR1 MDHEN, CDR2 SYDVKM. Trimming shortened V by 7 bases and J by 5 bases, and 17 bases separated the two germline ends. The length of the CDR3 is 14 residues. The CDR3 DNA is TGTGCCAGCACTGATCCCGGGCAGGGGGAGACCCAGTACTTC. It is translated as CASTDPGQGETQYF.

CDR3 DNA sequence: TGTGCCAGCAACGTTGGACAGGGTGAAGCTTTCTTT. Translation gives CASNVGQGEAFF. The chain links TRBV28 to TRBJ1-1; 8 bases are shared with TRBD1. CDR1 is MDHEN, CDR2 SYDVKM, per germline. Unmatched junction bases numbered 5, after V lost 7 bases and J lost 7 bases. The CDR3 contains 12 residues.

This rearrangement joins TRBV5-1 to TRBJ2-4, with 7 bases lining up with TRBD1. The CDR3 is 14 residues long. Germline V gene lookup returns CDR1 SGHRS and CDR2 YFSETQ. With V trimmed by 5 bases and J by 3 bases, 5 bases remained unmatched. This CDR3 is CASRTGVDKNIQYF. CDR3 sequence (DNA): TGCGCCAGCAGAACAGGGGTGGACAAAAACATTCAGTACTTC.

The CDR3 spells CASSFKGGDEKLFF. The CDR3 coding sequence is TGTGCCAGCAGTTTCAAAGGAGGTGATGAAAAACTGTTTTTT. This chain uses TRBV28 with TRBJ1-4; D gene unclear. Between the trimmed V and J ends, which lost 3 bases and 6 bases, there was a span of 11 bases. Germline V gene data show CDR1 as MDHEN and CDR2 as SYDVKM. There are 14 residues in the CDR3. The variable domain in full, completed from reference TRBV28 and TRBJ1-4, reads DVKVTQSSRYLVKRTGEKVFLECVQDMDHENMFWYRQDPGLGLRLIYFSYDVKMKEKGDIPEGYSVSREKKERFSLILESASTNQTSMYLCASSFKGGDEKLFFGSGTQLSVL.

V is TRBV7-2 and J is TRBJ1-2; TRBD1 aligns across 7 bases. The germline gives CDR1 SGHTA, CDR2 FQGNSA. J lost 7 bases, V lost 1 base, and 12 bases had no gene match. The CDR3 runs to 16 residues. The CDR3 is CASSLGSHSTGSGYTF. The CDR3 nucleotides read TGTGCCAGCAGCTTAGGTTCCCATTCGACAGGGAGTGGCTACACCTTC.

The rearrangement links TRBV14 to TRBJ1-2; D call uncertain. Trimming removed 1 base at V and 4 bases at J, with 10 bases between. CDR1 and CDR2 (germline): SGHDN, FVKESK. The CDR3 length is 14 residues. The CDR3 region is CASSQGYQAYGYTF. The CDR3 DNA follows: TGTGCCAGCAGCCAAGGTTACCAGGCCTATGGCTACACCTTC.

The chain combines TRBV28 with TRBJ1-5, with TRBD1 matching over 8 bases. The CDR3 consists of 18 residues. The V gene end was trimmed by 6 bases and the J gene end by 1 base; junction bases not matched to a gene: 14. Germline V gene data show CDR1 as MDHEN and CDR2 as SYDVKM. CDR3 sequence reads: CASRLTERTGRSNQPQHF. The CDR3 DNA is TGTGCCAGCAGACTTACCGAAAGGACAGGGCGGAGCAATCAGCCCCAGCATTTT.